Given below is one T cell receptor beta chain in context. What it recognizes is unknown. The data stem from a study of CD8+ T cells in alopecia areata. Isolated RNA was reverse transcribed into cDNA used as the sequencing template. Libraries were prepared by immunoSEQ multiplex PCR; TCRdb keeps only in-frame clonotypes and omits some of them. This sample has approximately 180,000 clones, with roughly 60% found just once. Indicated treatment: oral pan-JAK inhibitor, 5-10 mg twice daily. The study, taken as a whole, reports: One nonresponder makes the tie between baseline CD8+ expansion and response uncertain.

This specimen was CD4+ T cells sorted from blood, taken at roughly week 58, from a patient treated with tofacitinib. The clonotype originates from a human donor with alopecia areata.

CDR3 bases: TGTGCCAGCAGCTTGGGGGTGGATGCTTTCTTT. It encodes CASSLGVDAFF. The gene calls are TRBV5-6 and TRBJ1-1; unclear D gene. Germline CDR1 reads SGHDT; CDR2 reads YYEEEE. The V gene lost 0 bases and the J gene lost 11 bases, with 8 bases spanning the gap. The CDR3 consists of 11 residues.